This is a list of T cell receptor beta chains from one sample in a study of shared clonotypes between healthy human individuals. This table comes from immunoSEQ multiplex PCR, and its TCRdb copy is limited to in-frame clones, with some not included. In the table there are 300,000 to 400,000 clones, roughly 70% of which are singletons. Sequences were obtained from memory CD4+ T cells sorted from blood. Receptors were obtained from a man aged 25-45 years in good health. CDR3s include the opening cysteine and the closing phenylalanine or tryptophan. The D gene is left open where the match is weak. Size is stated for part of the rows, as once, few or many counts, or as a class when the clone is expanded.

>TRBV11-3|few|TRBJ2-1|.
CASSLFRGDEQFF
TGTGCCAGCAGCTTATTCAGGGGGGATGAGCAGTTCTTC
>TRBV5-1|.|TRBJ1-4|.
CASSLDGTANEKLFF
TGCGCCAGCAGCTTGGACGGAACAGCTAATGAAAAACTGTTTTTT
>TRBV11-3|few|TRBJ2-7|.
CASSLGDEQYF
TGTGCCAGCAGCTTAGGGGACGAGCAGTACTTC
>TRBV27|.|TRBJ2-5|.
CASSLVPIVGLETQYF
TGTGCCAGCAGTCTCGTCCCGATAGTGGGGCTGGAGACCCAGTACTTC
>TRBV7-8|.|TRBJ2-7|.
CASSLVTRETRPHEQYF
TGTGCCAGCAGCTTAGTAACTCGTGAGACTAGACCCCACGAGCAGTACTTC
>TRBV7-9|once|TRBJ1-1|.
CASSLALAGVFPEAFF
TGTGCCAGCAGCTTAGCCTTGGCAGGGGTTTTCCCTGAAGCTTTCTTT
>TRBV7-9|few|TRBJ2-1|TRBD2
CASSLDSGSINEQFF
TGTGCCAGCAGCTTGGATAGCGGGAGTATCAATGAGCAGTTCTTC
>TRBV2|few|TRBJ1-4|.
CASSLRLGVSEKLFF
TGTGCCAGCAGTCTCAGACTGGGAGTATCTGAAAAACTGTTTTTT
>TRBV2|.|TRBJ2-5|.
CASSEEQETQYF
TGTGCCAGCAGTGAAGAGCAGGAGACCCAGTACTTC
>TRBV27|.|TRBJ1-4|.
CASSLFSEPNEKLFF
TGTGCCAGCAGTTTATTCTCTGAGCCTAATGAAAAACTGTTTTTT
>TRBV6-5|.|TRBJ2-7|TRBD2
CASSSPGLAPYEQYF
TGTGCCAGCAGCTCTCCGGGACTAGCCCCCTACGAGCAGTACTTC
>TRBV28|once|TRBJ1-2|.
CASSLRVGGYTF
TGTGCCAGCAGTTTAAGGGTTGGAGGCTACACCTTC
>TRBV6-5|.|TRBJ1-2|.
CATGGQKSYTF
TGTGCCACCGGGGGTCAAAAGAGCTACACCTTC
>TRBV5-1|.|TRBJ2-1|TRBD1
CASSLGTGGAYNEQFF
TGCGCCAGCAGCTTAGGCACAGGGGGCGCCTACAATGAGCAGTTCTTC
>TRBV9|.|TRBJ2-5|.
CASSAGQQETQYF
TGTGCCAGCAGCGCTGGACAGCAAGAGACCCAGTACTTC
>TRBV6-9|.|TRBJ2-7|TRBD2
CASSYCLAGGSSYEQYF
TGTGCCAGCAGTTATTGTCTAGCGGGTGGAAGTTCCTACGAGCAGTACTTC
>TRBV4-2|.|TRBJ2-2|TRBD1
CASSQDSNRGNTGELFF
TGTGCCAGCAGCCAAGATTCGAACAGGGGGAACACCGGGGAGCTGTTTTTT
>TRBV19|.|TRBJ2-2|TRBD1
CASRGHRGRTGELFF
TGTGCCAGTAGGGGACACAGGGGTCGCACCGGGGAGCTGTTTTTT
>TRBV5-1|.|TRBJ1-1|.
CASSLRFGDTEAFF
TGCGCCAGCAGCTTACGGTTTGGGGACACTGAAGCTTTCTTT
>TRBV4-2|.|TRBJ2-1|TRBD2
CASSQDTGLAGGLHYNEQFF
TGTGCCAGCAGCCAAGATACGGGACTAGCGGGAGGCCTTCACTACAATGAGCAGTTCTTC
>TRBV7-9|.|TRBJ2-7|.
CASSSHGGNPYEQYF
TGTGCCAGCAGCTCACATGGGGGCAACCCATACGAGCAGTACTTC
>TRBV10-3|.|TRBJ1-2|.
CAISDGNYGYTF
TGTGCCATCAGTGATGGGAACTATGGCTACACCTTC
>TRBV5-1|.|TRBJ1-5|.
CASSINPGNQPQHF
TGCGCCAGCAGCATTAATCCCGGCAATCAGCCCCAGCATTTT
>TRBV18|many|TRBJ2-1|.
CASSPSLAQGNEQFF
TGTGCCAGCTCACCATCGCTAGCGCAGGGCAATGAGCAGTTCTTC
>TRBV11-2|.|TRBJ1-2|.
CASSSRAEGDGYTF
TGTGCCAGCAGCTCCAGGGCAGAGGGGGATGGCTACACCTTC
>TRBV27|.|TRBJ2-7|TRBD2
CASSKGVAGVLNEQYF
TGTGCCAGCAGCAAAGGAGTAGCGGGGGTTCTGAACGAGCAGTACTTC
>TRBV7-2|.|TRBJ2-7|.
CASSLLGYEQYF
TGTGCCAGCAGCTTACTGGGCTACGAGCAGTACTTC
>TRBV28|few|TRBJ2-4|.
CASRGMGNIQYF
TGTGCCAGCAGGGGGATGGGGAACATTCAGTACTTC
>TRBV5-1|.|TRBJ2-7|TRBD2
CASSTPLAGGYEQYF
TGCGCCAGCAGCACGCCGCTAGCGGGAGGCTACGAGCAGTACTTC